This is a list of T cell receptor beta chains from one sample in a study of PD-1 blockade in classical Hodgkin lymphoma. TCRdb's table, derived via immunoSEQ multiplex PCR, lists solely in-frame clones and lacks some. The top ten clones hold around 2% of a sample with fewer than 100,000 clones, 90% to 95% of them seen once. The sample here was peripheral blood mononuclear cells (PBMCs), taken before the fourth cycle of nivolumab. The receptors derive from a human donor with classical Hodgkin lymphoma. Both conserved end residues are part of each CDR3. Each record gives: clone size, J gene, V gene, D gene, CDR3 protein, CDR3 DNA. The D gene is left open where the match is weak. Clone size is given for some rows only: seen once, a few or many times, or a class if the clone is expanded.

>NA|TRBJ2-3|TRBV29-1|NA
CSVSPGDTQYF
TGCAGCGTTTCCCCGGGGGATACGCAGTATTTT
>NA|TRBJ2-7|TRBV5-1|NA
CASSSTGNPYEQYF
TGCGCCAGCAGCAGCACAGGGAATCCCTACGAGCAGTACTTC
>once|TRBJ2-1|TRBV9|NA
CASSVGSLRGVYNEQFF
TGTGCCAGCAGCGTGGGCTCCCTGAGGGGTGTCTACAATGAGCAGTTCTTC
>NA|TRBJ2-1|TRBV27|TRBD2
CASSSGLAGGPEQFF
TGTGCCAGCAGCTCGGGACTAGCGGGAGGGCCTGAGCAGTTCTTC
>NA|TRBJ1-2|TRBV5-1|NA
CASSSGGGYGYTF
TGCGCCAGCAGCTCCGGGGGGGGATATGGCTACACCTTC
>NA|TRBJ1-2|TRBV28|NA
CASSLEVWNYGYTF
TGTGCCAGCAGTTTAGAGGTTTGGAACTATGGCTACACCTTC
>NA|TRBJ1-1|TRBV30|TRBD1
CAWSVGQGDTEAFF
TGTGCCTGGAGTGTCGGGCAGGGGGACACTGAAGCTTTCTTT
>NA|TRBJ2-3|TRBV4-1|NA
CASSQVGPVGADTQYF
TGCGCCAGCAGCCAAGTCGGGCCGGTCGGAGCAGATACGCAGTATTTT
>NA|TRBJ2-7|TRBV2|NA
CASSRIRDEQYF
TGTGCCAGCAGCCGAATCAGGGACGAGCAGTACTTC
>once|TRBJ2-1|TRBV9|TRBD1
CASSVDPRGKDNEQFF
TGTGCCAGCAGCGTAGATCCCAGGGGGAAGGACAATGAGCAGTTCTTC
>NA|TRBJ2-1|TRBV10-1|NA
CASSESREWINEQFF
TGCGCCAGCAGTGAGTCCCGGGAGTGGATCAATGAGCAGTTCTTC
>NA|TRBJ2-5|TRBV30|NA
CAWGAGWGETQYF
TGTGCCTGGGGCGCCGGCTGGGGAGAGACCCAGTACTTC
>NA|TRBJ1-4|TRBV19|TRBD1
CATGTGGNEKLFF
TGTGCCACCGGGACAGGGGGTAATGAAAAACTGTTTTTT
>NA|TRBJ2-2|TRBV15|NA
CATSRDRWNTGELFF
TGTGCCACCAGCAGAGATCGATGGAACACCGGGGAGCTGTTTTTT
>NA|TRBJ2-7|TRBV29-1|NA
CSVGAGENYEQYF
TGCAGCGTGGGGGCGGGAGAAAACTACGAGCAGTACTTC
>NA|TRBJ2-5|TRBV27|TRBD1
CASRDAGGLETQYF
TGTGCCAGCAGGGACGCAGGGGGCCTGGAGACCCAGTACTTC
>NA|TRBJ2-7|TRBV27|NA
CASTMRAGREQYF
TGTGCCAGCACCATGAGGGCAGGCCGCGAGCAGTACTTC
>once|TRBJ2-5|TRBV19|TRBD1
CASSTSTGMGETQYF
TGTGCCAGTAGTACCTCGACAGGGATGGGAGAGACCCAGTACTTC
>NA|TRBJ1-1|TRBV28|TRBD1
CASSFLGQGADTEAFF
TGTGCCAGCAGTTTTTTGGGACAGGGGGCTGACACTGAAGCTTTCTTT
>NA|TRBJ2-1|TRBV7-3|TRBD1
CASSLITGGAYNEQFF
TGTGCCAGCAGCCTAATTACAGGGGGCGCGTACAATGAGCAGTTCTTC
>NA|TRBJ1-3|TRBV6-1|NA
CASSSKPGTGNTIYF
TGTGCCAGCAGTAGTAAGCCAGGGACTGGAAACACCATATATTTT
>NA|TRBJ2-7|TRBV6-5|TRBD2
CASSYSGGLSSYEQYF
TGTGCCAGCAGTTACTCGGGGGGGTTGAGCTCCTACGAGCAGTACTTC
>NA|TRBJ2-7|TRBV27|NA
CASSHSQQYEQYF
TGTGCCAGCAGCCACTCCCAGCAATACGAGCAGTACTTC
>NA|TRBJ2-3|TRBV27|TRBD2
CASSFGVTSGSMSTDTQYF
TGTGCCAGCAGTTTCGGTGTGACTAGCGGGAGTATGAGCACAGATACGCAGTATTTT
>NA|TRBJ2-5|TRBV6-1|NA
CASSRNSGPRTQYF
TGTGCCAGCAGTAGAAATAGCGGTCCCCGGACCCAGTACTTC
>NA|TRBJ1-2|TRBV6-5|TRBD1
CASSYEGAYGYTF
TGTGCCAGCAGTTACGAGGGGGCTTATGGCTACACCTTC
>NA|TRBJ1-1|TRBV5-1|NA
CASSLGEAFF
TGCGCCAGCAGCTTGGGGGAGGCTTTCTTT
>once|TRBJ2-7|TRBV20-1|NA
CSASLGEQYF
TGCAGTGCTAGTCTCGGCGAGCAGTACTTC
>NA|TRBJ2-1|TRBV27|NA
CASSYLGTPQFF
TGTGCCAGCAGCTACTTGGGGACGCCTCAGTTCTTC